Presented here are 11 T cell receptor beta chains from one specimen sequenced in a study of cytomegalovirus exposure and HLA in healthy donors. In the PCR, 60 Vbeta and 13 Jbeta primers were used. The assay was immunoSEQ multiplex PCR, and TCRdb's table has in-frame clones only and misses some. The sample gives about 91,000 clones, 78% of which show up once; 4% to 5.5% is in the top ten. The specimen was PBMCs. The receptors stem from a male donor in good health and CMV-seropositive.

This sequence joins TRBV25-1 and TRBJ2-1; a possible D gene is TRBD2 (6 bases). Germline V gene data show CDR1 as MGHDK and CDR2 as SYGVNS. Trimming pared 4 bases from V and 6 bases from J, leaving 13 bases between. The CDR3 is 14 residues long. The CDR3 loop reads CASSAGVVVNEQFF. CDR3 DNA: TGTGCCAGCAGTGCGGGGGTGGTGGTCAATGAGCAGTTCTTC.

This clone was observed a single time. The V call is TRBV7-9, the J call TRBJ2-5; TRBD2 aligns across 15 bases. Germline values: CDR1 SEHNR, CDR2 FQNEAQ (reference sequence). This CDR3 has 17 residues. The V segment lost 4 bases and the J segment 2 bases; nucleotides outside the gene matches: 5. The CDR3 region has the DNA TGTGCCAGCAGCTCCGGACTAGCGGGGGGGTCTCAAGAGACCCAGTACTTC. Translated: CASSSGLAGGSQETQYF.

The chain couples TRBV15 to TRBJ1-5; D may be TRBD1 (6 bases). From germline, CDR1 is LNHNV and CDR2 YYDKDF (reference sequence). The CDR3 is 14 residues long. The V end lost 2 bases, the J end lost 5 bases, and 10 bases lay between the germline ends. The CDR3 spells CATSRKGGDQPQHF. The CDR3 DNA follows: TGTGCCACCAGCAGAAAGGGGGGGGATCAGCCCCAGCATTTT.

The J gene is TRBJ1-5, the V gene TRBV9, with D possibly TRBD1 on 6 matching bases. The CDR3 has 15 residues. V lost 3 bases and J 1 base, leaving 11 bases between the germline ends. The germline CDR1 and CDR2 sequences are SGDLS and YYNGEE. The CDR3 sequence: CASSGTGMSNQPQHF. Here the CDR3 DNA reads TGTGCCAGCAGCGGAACAGGGATGAGCAATCAGCCCCAGCATTTT.

V is TRBV4-1 and J is TRBJ2-2, with D perhaps TRBD1 (5 bases). This CDR3 is 16 amino acids long. Germline V CDR1 and CDR2: MGHRA, YSYEKL. Trimming cost V 2 bases and J 4 bases, with 14 bases left between them. This CDR3 is CASSQFGAGFTGELFF. The CDR3 DNA sequence: TGCGCCAGCAGCCAATTCGGTGCAGGGTTCACCGGGGAGCTGTTTTTT.

This chain connects TRBV15 to TRBJ2-7; tentative D call: TRBD1 (5 bases). V lost 0 bases, J lost 2 bases, and 8 bases lay in between. There are 14 residues in the CDR3. CDR1 LNHNV and CDR2 YYDKDF come from the germline V gene (reference sequence). The CDR3 sequence is CATSRDPGTYEQYF. The DNA for the CDR3 is TGTGCCACCAGCAGAGATCCAGGGACCTACGAGCAGTACTTC.

The chain recombines TRBV28 with TRBJ1-2; 7 positions agree with TRBD1. Trimming cost V 7 bases and J 9 bases; bases outside gene matches: 17. In germline, CDR1 is MDHEN, CDR2 SYDVKM. The CDR3 spans 15 residues. The CDR3 DNA sequence: TGTGCCAGCACCTCGATCCTGGGTAGGGGGCATAGCTACACCTTC. It yields the protein CASTSILGRGHSYTF.

CDR3 nucleotides: TGTGCCACCAGCAGAGCCATGAGTAAAGCGGAGACCCAGTACTTC. It specifies CATSRAMSKAETQYF. The chain is built from TRBV15 and TRBJ2-5; D remains ambiguous. The CDR3 has 15 residues. V was shortened by 1 base and J by 5 bases, with 14 bases between the two germline ends. Germline lookup yields CDR1 LNHNV and CDR2 YYDKDF (reference sequence).

V usage is TRBV6-1 and J usage is TRBJ2-7; possibly TRBD1 for D (6 bases). CDR3 size: 14 residues. Germline CDR1 is MNHNS and CDR2 is SASEGT. Trimming removed 3 bases at V and 4 bases at J, with 13 bases between. The CDR3: CASSDWGRGYEQYF. As DNA, the CDR3 is TGTGCCAGCAGTGATTGGGGGCGCGGGTACGAGCAGTACTTC.

The chain links TRBV4-1 to TRBJ2-7; unclear D gene. Trimming left V 0 bases short and J 2 bases short, with 8 bases between. The germline gives CDR1 MGHRA, CDR2 YSYEKL. This CDR3 has 14 amino acids. CDR3 in amino acids: CASSQDRTAYEQYF. CDR3 in DNA: TGCGCCAGCAGCCAAGATCGTACGGCCTACGAGCAGTACTTC.

J is TRBJ2-1 and V is TRBV27; D perhaps matches TRBD2 (5 bases). The ends were cut back, 6 bases at V and 7 bases at J, with 10 bases in the middle. The CDR3 consists of 12 residues. Germline values: CDR1 MNHEY, CDR2 SMNVEV (reference sequence). CDR3 sequence reads: CASSRGLNEQFF. CDR3 DNA sequence: TGTGCCAGCAGCAGAGGGTTGAATGAGCAGTTCTTC.